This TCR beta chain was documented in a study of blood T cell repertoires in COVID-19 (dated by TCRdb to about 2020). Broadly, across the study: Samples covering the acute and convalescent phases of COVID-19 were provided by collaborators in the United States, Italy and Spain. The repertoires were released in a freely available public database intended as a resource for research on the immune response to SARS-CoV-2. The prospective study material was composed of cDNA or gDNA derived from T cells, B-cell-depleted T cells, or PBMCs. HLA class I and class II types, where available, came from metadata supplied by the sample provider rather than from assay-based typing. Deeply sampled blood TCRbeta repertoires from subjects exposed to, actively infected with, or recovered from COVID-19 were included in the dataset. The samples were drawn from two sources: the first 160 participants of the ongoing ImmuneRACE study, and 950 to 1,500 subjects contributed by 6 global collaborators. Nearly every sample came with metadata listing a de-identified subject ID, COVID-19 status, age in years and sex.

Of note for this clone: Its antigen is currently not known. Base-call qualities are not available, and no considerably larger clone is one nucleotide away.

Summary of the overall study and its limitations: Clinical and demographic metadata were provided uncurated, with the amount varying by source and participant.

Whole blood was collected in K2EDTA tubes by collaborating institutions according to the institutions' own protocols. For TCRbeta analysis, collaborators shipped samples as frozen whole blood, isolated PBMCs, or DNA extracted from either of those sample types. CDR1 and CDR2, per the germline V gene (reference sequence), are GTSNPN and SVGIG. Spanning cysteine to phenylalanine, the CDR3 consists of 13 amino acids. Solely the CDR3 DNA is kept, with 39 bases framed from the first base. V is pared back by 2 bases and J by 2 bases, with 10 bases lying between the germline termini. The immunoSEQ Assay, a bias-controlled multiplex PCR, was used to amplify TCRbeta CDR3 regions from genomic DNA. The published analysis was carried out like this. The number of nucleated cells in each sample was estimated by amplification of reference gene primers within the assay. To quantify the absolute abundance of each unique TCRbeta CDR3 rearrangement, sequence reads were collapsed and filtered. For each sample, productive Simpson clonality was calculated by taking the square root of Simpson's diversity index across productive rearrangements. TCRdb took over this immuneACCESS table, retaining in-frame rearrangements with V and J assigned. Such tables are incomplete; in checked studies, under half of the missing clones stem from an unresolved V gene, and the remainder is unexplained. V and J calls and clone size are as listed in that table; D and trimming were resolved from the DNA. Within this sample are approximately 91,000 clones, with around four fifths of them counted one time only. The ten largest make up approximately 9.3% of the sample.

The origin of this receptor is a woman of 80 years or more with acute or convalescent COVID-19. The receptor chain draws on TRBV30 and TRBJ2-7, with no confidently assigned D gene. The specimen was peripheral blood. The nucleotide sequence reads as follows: TGTGCCTGGAGTCGCGGCAACGCCTACGAGCAGTACTTC. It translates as CAWSRGNAYEQYF. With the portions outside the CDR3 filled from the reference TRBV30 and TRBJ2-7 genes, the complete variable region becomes SQTIHQWPATLVQPVGSPLSLECTVEGTSNPNLYWYRQAAGRGLQLLFYSVGIGQISSEVPQNLSASRPQDRQFILSSKKLLLSDSGFYLCAWSRGNAYEQYFGPGTRLTVT.